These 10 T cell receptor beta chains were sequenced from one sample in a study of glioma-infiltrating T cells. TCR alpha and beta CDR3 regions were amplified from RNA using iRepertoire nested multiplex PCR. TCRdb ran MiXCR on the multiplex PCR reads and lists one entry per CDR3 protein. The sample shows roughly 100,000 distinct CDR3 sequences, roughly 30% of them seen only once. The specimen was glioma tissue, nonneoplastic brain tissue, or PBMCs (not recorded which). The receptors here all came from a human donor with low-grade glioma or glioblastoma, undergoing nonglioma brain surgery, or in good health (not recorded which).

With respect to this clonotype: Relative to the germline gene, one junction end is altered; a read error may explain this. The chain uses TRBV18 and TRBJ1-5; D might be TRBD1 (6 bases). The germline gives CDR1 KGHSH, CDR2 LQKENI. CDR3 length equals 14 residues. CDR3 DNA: TGTGCCGGCTCACCAGGACAGCAAAATAAGCCCCAGCATTTT. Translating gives CAGSPGQQNKPQHF.

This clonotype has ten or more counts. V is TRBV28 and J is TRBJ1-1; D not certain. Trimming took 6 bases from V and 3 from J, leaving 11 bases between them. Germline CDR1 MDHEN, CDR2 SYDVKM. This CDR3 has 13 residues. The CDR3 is CASSLKQYTEAFF. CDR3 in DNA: TGTGCCAGCAGCCTAAAGCAGTACACTGAAGCTTTCTTT.

The CDR3: CASSLEDTQYF. The CDR3 DNA sequence: TGCGCCAGCAGCTTGGAAGATACGCAGTATTTT. V gene TRBV5-1 combines with J gene TRBJ2-3; D not certain. Trimming left V 0 bases short and J 5 bases short, with 1 base between. CDR3 length: 11 amino acids. CDR1 and CDR2 (germline): SGHRS, YFSETQ.

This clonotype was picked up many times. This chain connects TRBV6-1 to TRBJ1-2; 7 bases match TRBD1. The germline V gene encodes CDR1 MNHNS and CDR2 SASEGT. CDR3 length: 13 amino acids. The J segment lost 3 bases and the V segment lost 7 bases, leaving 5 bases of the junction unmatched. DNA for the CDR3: TGTGCCAGCAAATTCGGGACAGACTATGGCTACACCTTC. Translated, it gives CASKFGTDYGYTF.

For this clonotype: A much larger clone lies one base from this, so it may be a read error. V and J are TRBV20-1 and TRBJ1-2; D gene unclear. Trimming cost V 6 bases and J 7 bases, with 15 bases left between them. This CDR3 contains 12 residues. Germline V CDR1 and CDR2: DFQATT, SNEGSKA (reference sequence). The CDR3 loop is CSADDERAGYTF. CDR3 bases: TGCAGTGCGGATGACGAGCGGGCTGGCTACACCTTC.

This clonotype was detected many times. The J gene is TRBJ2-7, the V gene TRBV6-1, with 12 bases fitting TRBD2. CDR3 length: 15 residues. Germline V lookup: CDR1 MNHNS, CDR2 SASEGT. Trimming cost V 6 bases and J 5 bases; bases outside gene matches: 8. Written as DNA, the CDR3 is TGTGCCAGCAGCTACGGGACTAGCGGGTGGAACGAGCAGTACTTC. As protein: CASSYGTSGWNEQYF.

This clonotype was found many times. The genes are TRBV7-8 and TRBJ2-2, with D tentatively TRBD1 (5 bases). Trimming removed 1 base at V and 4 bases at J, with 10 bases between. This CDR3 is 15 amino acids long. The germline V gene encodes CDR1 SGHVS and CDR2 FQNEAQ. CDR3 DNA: TGTGCCAGCAGCTTAGACGGACAAAGCACCGGGGAGCTGTTTTTT. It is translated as CASSLDGQSTGELFF.

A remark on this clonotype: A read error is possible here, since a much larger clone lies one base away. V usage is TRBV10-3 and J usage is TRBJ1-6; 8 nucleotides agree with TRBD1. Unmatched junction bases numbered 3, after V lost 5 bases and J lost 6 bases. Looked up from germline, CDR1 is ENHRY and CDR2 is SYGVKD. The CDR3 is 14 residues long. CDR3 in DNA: TGTGCCATCAGTCCGGGACAGGTTAATTCACCCCTCCACTTT. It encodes CAISPGQVNSPLHF.

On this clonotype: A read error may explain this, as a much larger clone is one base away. DNA of the CDR3: TGTGCGGTGGGTCGGAGCACATATACGCAGTATTTT. This translates into CAVGRSTYTQYF. The rearrangement uses TRBV12-3 or TRBV12-4 and TRBJ2-3; D is unresolved. The CDR3 is 12 residues long.

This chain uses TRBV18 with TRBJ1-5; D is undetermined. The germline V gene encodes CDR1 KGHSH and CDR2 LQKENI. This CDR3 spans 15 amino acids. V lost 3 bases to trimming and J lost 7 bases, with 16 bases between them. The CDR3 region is CASSPSVASGQPQHF. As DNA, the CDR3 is TGTGCCAGCTCACCTTCAGTGGCTTCGGGGCAGCCCCAGCATTTT. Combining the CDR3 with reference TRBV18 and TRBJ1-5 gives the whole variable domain NAGVMQNPRHLVRRRGQEARLRCSPMKGHSHVYWYRQLPEEGLKFMVYLQKENIIDESGMPKERFSAEFPKEGPSILRIQQVVRGDSAAYFCASSPSVASGQPQHFGDGTRLSIL.